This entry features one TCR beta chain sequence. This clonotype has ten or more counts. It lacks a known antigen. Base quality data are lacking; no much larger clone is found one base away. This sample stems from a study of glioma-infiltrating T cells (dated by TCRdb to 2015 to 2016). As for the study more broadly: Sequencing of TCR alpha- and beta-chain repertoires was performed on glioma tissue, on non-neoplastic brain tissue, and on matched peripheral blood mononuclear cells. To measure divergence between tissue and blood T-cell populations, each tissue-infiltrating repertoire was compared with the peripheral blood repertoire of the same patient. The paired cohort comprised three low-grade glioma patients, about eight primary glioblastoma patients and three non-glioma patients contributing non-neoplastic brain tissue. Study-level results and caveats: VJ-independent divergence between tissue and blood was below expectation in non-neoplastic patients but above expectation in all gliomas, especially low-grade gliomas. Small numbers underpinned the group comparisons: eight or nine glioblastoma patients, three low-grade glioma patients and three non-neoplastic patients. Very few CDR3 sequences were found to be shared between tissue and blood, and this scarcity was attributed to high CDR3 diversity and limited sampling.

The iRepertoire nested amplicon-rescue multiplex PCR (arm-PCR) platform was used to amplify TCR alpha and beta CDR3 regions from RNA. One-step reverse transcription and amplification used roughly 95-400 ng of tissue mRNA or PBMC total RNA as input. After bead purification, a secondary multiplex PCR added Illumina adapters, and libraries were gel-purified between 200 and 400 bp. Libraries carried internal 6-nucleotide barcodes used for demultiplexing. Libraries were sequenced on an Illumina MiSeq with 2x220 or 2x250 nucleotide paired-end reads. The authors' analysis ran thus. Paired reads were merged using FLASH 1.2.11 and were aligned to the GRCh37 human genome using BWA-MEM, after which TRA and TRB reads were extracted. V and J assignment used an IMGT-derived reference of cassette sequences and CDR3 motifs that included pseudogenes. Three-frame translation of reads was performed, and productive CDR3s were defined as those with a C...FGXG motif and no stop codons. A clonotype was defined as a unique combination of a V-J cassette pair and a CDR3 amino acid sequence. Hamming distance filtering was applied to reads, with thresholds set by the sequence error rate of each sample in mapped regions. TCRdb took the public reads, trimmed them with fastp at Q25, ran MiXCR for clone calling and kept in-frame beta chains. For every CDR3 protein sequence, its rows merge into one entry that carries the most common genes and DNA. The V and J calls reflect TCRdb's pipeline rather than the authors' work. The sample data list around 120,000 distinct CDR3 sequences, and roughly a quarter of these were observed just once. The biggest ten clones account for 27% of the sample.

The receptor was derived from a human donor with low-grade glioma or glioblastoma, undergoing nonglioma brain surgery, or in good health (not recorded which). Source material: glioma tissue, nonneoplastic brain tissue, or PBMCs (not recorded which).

Here is the DNA: TGTGCCAGCAGCTTCCTAGCGGGGGGGGGACGTGAATATACGCAGTATTTT. It is translated as CASSFLAGGGREYTQYF. This chain is built from TRBV7-2 and TRBJ2-3, and TRBD2 matches 12 of the central bases. V loses 3 bases at its end and J loses 7 bases; junction bases beyond the gene matches: 11. Inclusive of the bounding cysteine and phenylalanine, the CDR3 is 17 residues long. Only the CDR3 region is kept as DNA, spanning 51 bases read in frame from base 1. From a lookup of the germline V gene, CDR1 and CDR2 are SGHTA and FQGNSA. Full variable domain (CDR3 extended with the reference TRBV7-2 and TRBJ2-3 proteins): GAGVSQSPSNKVTEKGKDVELRCDPISGHTALYWYRQSLGQGLEFLIYFQGNSAPDKSGLPSDRFSAERTGGSVSTLTIQRTQQEDSAVYLCASSFLAGGGREYTQYFGPGTRLTVL.